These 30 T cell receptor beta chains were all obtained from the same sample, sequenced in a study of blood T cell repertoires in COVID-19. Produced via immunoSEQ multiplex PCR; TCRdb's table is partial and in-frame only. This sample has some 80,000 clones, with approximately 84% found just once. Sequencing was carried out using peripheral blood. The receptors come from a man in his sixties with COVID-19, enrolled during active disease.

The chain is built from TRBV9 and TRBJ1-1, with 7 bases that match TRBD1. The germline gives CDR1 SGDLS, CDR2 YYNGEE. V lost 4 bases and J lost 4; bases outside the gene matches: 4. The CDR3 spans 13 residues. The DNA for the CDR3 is TGTGCCAGCAGCAGGGGACAGCGCACTGAAGCTTTCTTT. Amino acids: CASSRGQRTEAFF.

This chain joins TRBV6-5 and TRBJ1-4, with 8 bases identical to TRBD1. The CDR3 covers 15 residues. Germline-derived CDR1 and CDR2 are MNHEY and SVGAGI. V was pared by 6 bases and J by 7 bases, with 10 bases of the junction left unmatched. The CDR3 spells CASRPPGQAGEKLFF. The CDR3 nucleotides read TGTGCCAGCAGACCACCGGGACAGGCGGGTGAAAAACTGTTTTTT.

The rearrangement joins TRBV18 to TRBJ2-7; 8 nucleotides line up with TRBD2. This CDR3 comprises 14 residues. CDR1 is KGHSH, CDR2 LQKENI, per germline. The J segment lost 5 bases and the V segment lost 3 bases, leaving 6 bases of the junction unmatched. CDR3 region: CASSPGLGDNEQYF. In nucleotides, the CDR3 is TGTGCCAGCTCACCGGGACTAGGGGACAACGAGCAGTACTTC.

The CDR3 region has the DNA TGTGCCAGCAGTTACGCCAGGTTGGATCGTAACTATGGCTACACCTTC. Its translation: CASSYARLDRNYGYTF. The chain recombines TRBV6-6 with TRBJ1-2; D is ambiguous. Germline CDR1 is MNHNY and CDR2 is SVGAGI (reference sequence). V gave up 2 bases and J gave up 1 base, with 14 bases separating them. This CDR3 is 16 amino acids long.

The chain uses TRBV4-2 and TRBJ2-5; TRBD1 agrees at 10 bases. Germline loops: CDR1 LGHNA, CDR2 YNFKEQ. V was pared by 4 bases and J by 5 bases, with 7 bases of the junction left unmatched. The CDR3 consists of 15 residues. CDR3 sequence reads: CASSRRDRGGETQYF. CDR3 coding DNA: TGTGCCAGCAGCCGCCGGGACAGGGGAGGTGAGACCCAGTACTTC.

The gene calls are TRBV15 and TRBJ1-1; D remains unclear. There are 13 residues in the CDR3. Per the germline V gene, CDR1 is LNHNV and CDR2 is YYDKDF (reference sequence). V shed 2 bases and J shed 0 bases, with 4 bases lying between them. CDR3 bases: TGTGCCACCAGCAGAATCTTGAACACTGAAGCTTTCTTT. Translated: CATSRILNTEAFF.

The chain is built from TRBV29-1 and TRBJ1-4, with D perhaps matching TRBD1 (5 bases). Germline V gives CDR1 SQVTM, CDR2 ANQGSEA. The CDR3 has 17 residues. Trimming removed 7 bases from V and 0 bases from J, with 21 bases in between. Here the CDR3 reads CSGGGGRAGTTNEKLFF. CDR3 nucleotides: TGCAGCGGGGGGGGTGGCAGGGCCGGTACAACTAATGAAAAACTGTTTTTT.

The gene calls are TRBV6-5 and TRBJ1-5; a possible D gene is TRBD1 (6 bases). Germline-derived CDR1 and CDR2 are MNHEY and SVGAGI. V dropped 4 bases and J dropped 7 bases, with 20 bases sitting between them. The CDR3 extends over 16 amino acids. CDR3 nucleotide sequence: TGTGCCAGCAGTTCCCAAACAGGGAGTGGGGTCCAGCCCCAGCATTTT. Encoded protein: CASSSQTGSGVQPQHF.

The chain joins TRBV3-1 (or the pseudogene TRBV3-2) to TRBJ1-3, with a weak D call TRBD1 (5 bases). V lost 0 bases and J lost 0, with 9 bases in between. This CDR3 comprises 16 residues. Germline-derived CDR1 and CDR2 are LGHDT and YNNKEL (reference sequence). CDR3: CASSQEDISSGNTIYF. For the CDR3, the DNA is TGTGCCAGCAGCCAAGAGGACATATCCTCTGGAAACACCATATATTTT.

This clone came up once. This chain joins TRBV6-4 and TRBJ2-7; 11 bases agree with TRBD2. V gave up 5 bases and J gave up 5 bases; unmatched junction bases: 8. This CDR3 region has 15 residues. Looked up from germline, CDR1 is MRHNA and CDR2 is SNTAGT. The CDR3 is CASSPVLAGAHEQYF. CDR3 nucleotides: TGTGCCAGCAGTCCGGTACTAGCGGGAGCCCACGAGCAGTACTTC.

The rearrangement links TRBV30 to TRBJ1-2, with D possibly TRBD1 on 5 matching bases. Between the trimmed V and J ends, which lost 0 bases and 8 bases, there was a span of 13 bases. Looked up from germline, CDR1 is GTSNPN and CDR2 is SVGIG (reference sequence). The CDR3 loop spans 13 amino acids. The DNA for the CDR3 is TGTGCCTGGAGTGTACAGGCAGCCCTAGGCTACACCTTC. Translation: CAWSVQAALGYTF. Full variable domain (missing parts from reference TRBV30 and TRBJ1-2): SQTIHQWPATLVQPVGSPLSLECTVEGTSNPNLYWYRQAAGRGLQLLFYSVGIGQISSEVPQNLSASRPQDRQFILSSKKLLLSDSGFYLCAWSVQAALGYTFGSGTRLTVV.

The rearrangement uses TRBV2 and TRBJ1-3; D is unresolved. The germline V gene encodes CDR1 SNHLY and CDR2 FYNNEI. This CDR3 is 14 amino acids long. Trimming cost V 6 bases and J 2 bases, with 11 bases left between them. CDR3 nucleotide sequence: TGTGCCAGCAGAGAGGGTCTCGCTGGAAACACCATATATTTT. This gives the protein CASREGLAGNTIYF.

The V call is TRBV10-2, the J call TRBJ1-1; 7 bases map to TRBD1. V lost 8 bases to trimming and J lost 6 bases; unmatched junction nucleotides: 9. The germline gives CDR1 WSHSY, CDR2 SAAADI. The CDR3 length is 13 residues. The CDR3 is CASATGNVAEAFF. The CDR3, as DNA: TGCGCCAGCGCGACAGGGAACGTCGCTGAAGCTTTCTTT.

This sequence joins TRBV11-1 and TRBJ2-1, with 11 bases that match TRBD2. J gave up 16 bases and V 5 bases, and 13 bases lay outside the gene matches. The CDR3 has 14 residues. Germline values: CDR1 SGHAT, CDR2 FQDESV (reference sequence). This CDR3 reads CASSQRTSGRSAFF. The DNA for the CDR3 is TGTGCCAGCAGCCAGAGAACTAGCGGGAGAAGTGCCTTCTTC.

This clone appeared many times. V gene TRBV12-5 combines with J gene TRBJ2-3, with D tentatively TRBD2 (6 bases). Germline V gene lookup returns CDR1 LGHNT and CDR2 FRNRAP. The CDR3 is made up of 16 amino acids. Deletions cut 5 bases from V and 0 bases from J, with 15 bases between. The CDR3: CASGNRQGLSTDTQYF. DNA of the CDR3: TGTGCTAGTGGTAATAGGCAGGGACTGAGCACAGATACGCAGTATTTT.

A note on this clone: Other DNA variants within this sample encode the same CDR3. In nucleotides, the CDR3 is TGTGCCAGCAGCGATACAGGGGGGAATGGCTACACCTTC. Protein sequence: CASSDTGGNGYTF. The rearrangement links TRBV5-6 to TRBJ1-2; TRBD1 matches at 8 bases. CDR3 size: 13 residues. Germline V gene data show CDR1 as SGHDT and CDR2 as YYEEEE. With V trimmed by 4 bases and J by 6 bases, 5 bases remained unmatched.

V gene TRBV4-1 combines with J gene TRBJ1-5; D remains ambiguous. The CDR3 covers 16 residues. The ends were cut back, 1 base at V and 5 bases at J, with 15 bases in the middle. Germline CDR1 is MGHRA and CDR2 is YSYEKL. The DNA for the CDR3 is TGCGCCAGCAGCCAAGGGCGAGTATTGCGGGATCAGCCCCAGCATTTT. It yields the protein CASSQGRVLRDQPQHF.

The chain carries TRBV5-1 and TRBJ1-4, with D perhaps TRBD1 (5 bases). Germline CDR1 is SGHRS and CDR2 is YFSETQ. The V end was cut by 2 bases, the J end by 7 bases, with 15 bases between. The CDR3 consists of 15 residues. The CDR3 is CASSFQGGEGEKLFF. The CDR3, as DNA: TGCGCCAGCAGCTTTCAGGGAGGGGAGGGTGAAAAACTGTTTTTT.

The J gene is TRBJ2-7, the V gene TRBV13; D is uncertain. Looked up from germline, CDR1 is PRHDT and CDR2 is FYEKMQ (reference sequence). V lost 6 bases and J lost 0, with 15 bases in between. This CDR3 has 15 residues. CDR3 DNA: TGTGCCAGCAGAGAGGCTAGTTCTGGCTCCTACGAGCAGTACTTC. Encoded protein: CASREASSGSYEQYF.

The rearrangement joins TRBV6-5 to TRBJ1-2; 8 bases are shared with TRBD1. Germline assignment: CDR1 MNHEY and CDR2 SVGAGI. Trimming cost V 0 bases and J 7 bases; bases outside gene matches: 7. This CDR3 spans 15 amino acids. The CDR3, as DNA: TGTGCCAGCAGTTACTCAATTAGGACAGGGCCTGGCTACACCTTC. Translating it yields CASSYSIRTGPGYTF.

CDR3 in amino acids: CATGTASTDTQYF. The CDR3 DNA sequence: TGTGCCACAGGGACAGCGAGCACAGATACGCAGTATTTT. The chain joins TRBV6-6 to TRBJ2-3, with TRBD1 matching over 7 bases. V lost 10 bases to trimming and J lost 0 bases; unmatched junction nucleotides: 4. The CDR3 has 13 residues. Germline CDR1 MNHNY, CDR2 SVGAGI (reference sequence).

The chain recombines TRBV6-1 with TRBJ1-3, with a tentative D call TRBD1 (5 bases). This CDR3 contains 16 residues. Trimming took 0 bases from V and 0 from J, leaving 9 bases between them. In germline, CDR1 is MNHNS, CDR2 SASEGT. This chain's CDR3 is CASSEAGHHSGNTIYF. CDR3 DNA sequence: TGTGCCAGCAGTGAAGCGGGGCACCACTCTGGAAACACCATATATTTT.

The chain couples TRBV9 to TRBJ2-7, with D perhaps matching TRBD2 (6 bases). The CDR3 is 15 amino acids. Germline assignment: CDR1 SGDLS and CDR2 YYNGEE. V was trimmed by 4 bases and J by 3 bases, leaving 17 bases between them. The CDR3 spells CASSPRGEHYYEQYF. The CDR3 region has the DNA TGTGCCAGCAGCCCGCGCGGGGAGCACTACTACGAGCAGTACTTC.

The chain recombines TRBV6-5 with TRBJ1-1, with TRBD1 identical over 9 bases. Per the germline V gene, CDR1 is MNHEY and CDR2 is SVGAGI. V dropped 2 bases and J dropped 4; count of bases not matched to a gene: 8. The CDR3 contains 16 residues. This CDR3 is CASSYPTGTGTTEAFF. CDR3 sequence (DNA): TGTGCCAGCAGTTACCCAACCGGGACAGGGACCACTGAAGCTTTCTTT.

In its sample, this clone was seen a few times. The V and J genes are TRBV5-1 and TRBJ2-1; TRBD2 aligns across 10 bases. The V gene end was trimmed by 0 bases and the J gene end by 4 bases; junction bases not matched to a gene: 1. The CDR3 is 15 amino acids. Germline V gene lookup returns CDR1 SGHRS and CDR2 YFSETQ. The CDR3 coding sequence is TGCGCCAGCAGCTTGGCTAGCGGGGGTTACAATGAGCAGTTCTTC. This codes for CASSLASGGYNEQFF.

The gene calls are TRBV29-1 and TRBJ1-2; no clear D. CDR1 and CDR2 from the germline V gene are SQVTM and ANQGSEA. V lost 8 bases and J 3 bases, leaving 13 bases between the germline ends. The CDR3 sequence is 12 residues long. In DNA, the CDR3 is TGCAGCTTATCTGAAGCTGACTATGGCTACACCTTC. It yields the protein CSLSEADYGYTF.

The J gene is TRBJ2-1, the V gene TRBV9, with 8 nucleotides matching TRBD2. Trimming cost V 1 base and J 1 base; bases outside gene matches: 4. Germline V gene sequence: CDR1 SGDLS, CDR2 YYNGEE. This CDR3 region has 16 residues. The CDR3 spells CASSVQAGASYNEQFF. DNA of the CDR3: TGTGCCAGCAGCGTACAAGCGGGAGCGTCCTACAATGAGCAGTTCTTC.

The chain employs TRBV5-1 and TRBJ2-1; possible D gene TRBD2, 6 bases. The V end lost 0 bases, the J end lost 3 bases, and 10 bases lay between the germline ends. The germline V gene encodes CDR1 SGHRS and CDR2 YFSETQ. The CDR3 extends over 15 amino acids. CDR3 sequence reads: CASSLGLEGYNEQFF. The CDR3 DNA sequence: TGCGCCAGCAGCTTGGGACTGGAGGGCTACAATGAGCAGTTCTTC. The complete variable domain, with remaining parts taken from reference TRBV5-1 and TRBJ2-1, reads KAGVTQTPRYLIKTRGQQVTLSCSPISGHRSVSWYQQTPGQGLQFLFEYFSETQRNKGNFPGRFSGRQFSNSRSEMNVSTLELGDSALYLCASSLGLEGYNEQFFGPGTRLTVL.

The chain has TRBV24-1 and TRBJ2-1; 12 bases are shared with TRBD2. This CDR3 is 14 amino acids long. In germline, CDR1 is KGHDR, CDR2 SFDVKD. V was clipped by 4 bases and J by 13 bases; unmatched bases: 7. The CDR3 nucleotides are TGTGCCACCAGTGAATCCGGGACTAGCGGGTTACAGTTCTTC. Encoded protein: CATSESGTSGLQFF.

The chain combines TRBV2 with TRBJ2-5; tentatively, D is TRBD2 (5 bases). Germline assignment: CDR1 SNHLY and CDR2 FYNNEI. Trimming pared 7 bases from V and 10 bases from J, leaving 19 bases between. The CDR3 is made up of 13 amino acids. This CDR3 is CASTQRTDGDQYF. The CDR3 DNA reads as TGTGCCAGCACCCAACGAACCGACGGGGACCAGTACTTC. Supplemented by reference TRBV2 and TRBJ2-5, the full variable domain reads EPEVTQTPSHQVTQMGQEVILRCVPISNHLYFYWYRQILGQKVEFLVSFYNNEISEKSEIFDDQFSVERPDGSNFTLKIRSTKLEDSAMYFCASTQRTDGDQYFGPGTRLLVL.